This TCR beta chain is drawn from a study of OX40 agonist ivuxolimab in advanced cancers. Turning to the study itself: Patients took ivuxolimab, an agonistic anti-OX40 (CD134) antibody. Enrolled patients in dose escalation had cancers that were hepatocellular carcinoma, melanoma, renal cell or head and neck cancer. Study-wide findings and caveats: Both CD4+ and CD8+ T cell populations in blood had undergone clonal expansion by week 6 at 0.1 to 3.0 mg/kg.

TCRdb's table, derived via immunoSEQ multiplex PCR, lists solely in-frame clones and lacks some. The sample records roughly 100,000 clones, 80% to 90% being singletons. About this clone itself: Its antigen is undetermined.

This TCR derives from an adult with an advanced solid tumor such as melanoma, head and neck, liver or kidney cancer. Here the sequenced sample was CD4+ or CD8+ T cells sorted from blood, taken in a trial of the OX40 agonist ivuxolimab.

The chain's CDR3 is CASSLTREEQYF. DNA for the CDR3: TGTGCCAGCAGCCTTACCAGGGAAGAGCAGTACTTC. The genes are TRBV28 and TRBJ2-5; possibly TRBD1 for D (5 bases). Trimming pared 6 bases from V and 11 bases from J, leaving 16 bases between. Germline CDR1 MDHEN, CDR2 SYDVKM. This CDR3 region has 12 residues.